The rows below give T cell receptor beta chains drawn from one sample of a study of human T cells and chemical hapten exposure. Each CDR3 protein is one row after TCRdb ran MiXCR on the RACE reads. The data hold around 250,000 distinct CDR3 sequences, with over 8% observed a single time. The specimen comprised whole blood, sampled in connection with sensitization to the hapten diphenylcyclopropenone (DPC). The receptors originated from a woman aged 35 to 49 with alopecia areata. Some clones in this sample may be carry-over from other donors' samples. The CDR3 runs from the conserved cysteine through the conserved F or W. A D gene is named only where the DNA matches it firmly. Expanded clones are given a class, and other clones once, few, many or no size at all.

clone_size j_call v_call d_call cdr3_nt cdr3_aa
few TRBJ2-4 TRBV28 NA TGTGCCAGCAGTCCCCCAGGGGGGCCCAAAAACATTCAGTACTTC CASSPPGGPKNIQYF
few TRBJ1-2 TRBV27 NA TGTGCCAGCAGTTATGGGGCGAACTATGGCTACACCTTC CASSYGANYGYTF
many TRBJ1-5 TRBV28 TRBD1 TGTGCCAGCAGTTTTGAGACAGGGGGCAATCAGCCCCAGCATTTT CASSFETGGNQPQHF
NA TRBJ2-3 TRBV20-1 NA TGCAGTGCCTACTTAGATACGCAGTATTTT CSAYLDTQYF
few TRBJ1-6 TRBV27 NA TGTGCCAGCAGAACAGTTTGGCCGGGATCAAATTCACCCCTCCACTTT CASRTVWPGSNSPLHF
few TRBJ1-1 TRBV9 TRBD1 TGTGCCAGCAGCGTAACAGGGGGCCAGCCGAACACTGAAGCTTTCTTT CASSVTGGQPNTEAFF
NA TRBJ1-4 TRBV12-3/TRBV12-4 NA TGTGCCAGCAGTTCGCCGAACGAGGGTGAAAAACTGTTTTTT CASSSPNEGEKLFF
NA TRBJ2-1 TRBV28 TRBD2 TGTGCCAGCAGTTTACCCTCGGGACTAGCGAGGAATGAGCAGTTCTTC CASSLPSGLARNEQFF
NA TRBJ2-3 TRBV2 NA TGTGCCAGCAGTGAGATACAGGGCACAGATACGCAGTATTTT CASSEIQGTDTQYF
many TRBJ2-7 TRBV28 NA TGTGCCAGCAGCCCTCCAGACTTAATCTACGAGCAGTACTTC CASSPPDLIYEQYF
few TRBJ2-2 TRBV9 NA TGTGCCAGCAGCCTGATGACAGGTGGGACCGGGGAGCTGTTTTTT CASSLMTGGTGELFF
few TRBJ1-1 TRBV6-2/TRBV6-3 NA TGTGCCAGCAGTTACGGGAGTTGGGAGGGAAGAATGAACACTGAAGCTTTCTTT CASSYGSWEGRMNTEAFF
few TRBJ1-5 TRBV6-5 NA TGTGCCACGTCTCGGGCGGGGTACAATCAGCCCCAGCATTTT CATSRAGYNQPQHF